The entry below gives a single TCR beta chain sequence along with its context. Repertoires were generated with immunoSEQ multiplex PCR, while TCRdb's copy carries only in-frame clones and drops some. The table lists some 270,000 clones, 80% to 85% of them singletons. The sample originates from a study of blood T cell repertoires in COVID-19. Per germline, CDR1 MNHEY and CDR2 SVGEGT. This CDR3 has 15 amino acids. Trimming left V 0 bases short and J 3 bases short, with 9 bases between. V gene TRBV6-2 or TRBV6-3 combines with J gene TRBJ1-5; D call uncertain. Sequenced sample: peripheral blood. This receptor was taken from a person aged 65-85 years with COVID-19, enrolled during active disease. CDR3 amino acids: CASSYSKTYNQPQHF. CDR3 sequence (DNA): TGTGCCAGCAGTTACTCGAAAACCTACAATCAGCCCCAGCATTTT.